This entry concerns a single T cell receptor beta chain. Its antigen is unknown. Other DNA sequences in this specimen translate into the identical CDR3. This record comes from a study of shared clonotypes between healthy human individuals. The wider study: Donor composition was a couple of women and three men, aged 18 to 49.

Overall study findings and caveats: Clonotype sharing among donors was thought likely to change with sequencing depth.

Germline V gene lookup returns CDR1 SGHRS and CDR2 YFSETQ. This CDR3 has 14 amino acids. Trimming cost V 0 bases and J 3 bases, with 10 bases left between them. Genomic DNA of each subset was evenly split across several immunoSEQ plates. Authors' analysis steps: Filtering differed for immunoSEQ, which gave only junction sequences without quality scores. Data came from immunoSEQ multiplex PCR; TCRdb stores just in-frame clones and leaves some out. V, J and clone size derive from that table, while D and trimming were established from the DNA sequence. The sample yields 2.5 million or so clones, approximately 94% seen once.

The rearrangement uses TRBV5-1 and TRBJ2-7; a possible D gene is TRBD1 (5 bases). The material sequenced was naive CD4+ T cells sorted from blood. Subset specified: CD45RA+ positively selected. This sequence was found in a man younger than 30 in good health. The CDR3: CASSLVPGIYEQYF. In DNA, the CDR3 is TGCGCCAGCAGCTTGGTACCAGGGATCTACGAGCAGTACTTC.